This record concerns one T cell receptor beta chain sequence. The entry originates in a study of blood T cell repertoires in COVID-19. Looking at the study overall: Sites in the United States, Italy and Spain provided acute and convalescent COVID-19 samples.

Sequenced by immunoSEQ multiplex PCR; TCRdb stores in-frame clones only, minus some. Of about 330,000 clones listed, roughly 89% were seen once; the top ten hold approximately 9.9%. The CDR3 is 14 amino acids. J lost 4 bases, V lost 7 bases, and 5 bases had no gene match. The germline V gene encodes CDR1 LGHNT and CDR2 FRNRAP. This TCR was sampled from a man aged 25 to 45 with COVID-19, enrolled during active disease. The V call is TRBV12-5, the J call TRBJ2-5, with 11 bases matching TRBD2. The material sequenced was peripheral blood. This chain's CDR3 is CASDTSGGGETQYF. DNA for the CDR3: TGTGCTAGTGACACTAGCGGGGGCGGAGAGACCCAGTACTTC.